Listed here are 30 T cell receptor beta chains from one sample, sequenced in a study of blood T cell repertoires in COVID-19. This table comes from immunoSEQ multiplex PCR, and its TCRdb copy is limited to in-frame clones, with some not included. The sample comprises tens of thousands of clones, 70% to 90% of which are singletons, and roughly 5% rests with the top ten. The material sequenced was peripheral blood. The receptors originated from a man in his sixties with acute or convalescent COVID-19.

The rearrangement uses TRBV9 and TRBJ1-4, with a possible D match to TRBD1 (5 bases). Per the germline V gene, CDR1 is SGDLS and CDR2 is YYNGEE. Trimming removed 0 bases from V and 5 bases from J, with 11 bases in between. The length of the CDR3 is 15 residues. CDR3 sequence reads: CASSVGGGLNEKLFF. The CDR3, as DNA: TGTGCCAGCAGCGTAGGCGGGGGATTAAATGAAAAACTGTTTTTT.

The chain combines TRBV5-1 with TRBJ2-1; 15 bases map to TRBD2. Germline trimming cut 5 bases from V and 6 bases from J; bases unmatched to any gene: 6. This CDR3 comprises 16 residues. Germline V CDR1 and CDR2: SGHRS, YFSETQ. The CDR3 sequence: CASRGTSGGPSNEQFF. CDR3 DNA: TGCGCCAGCAGAGGGACTAGCGGGGGGCCTTCCAATGAGCAGTTCTTC.

The chain joins TRBV10-2 to TRBJ2-3; TRBD1 agrees at 8 bases. The CDR3 runs to 15 residues. Germline V gene lookup returns CDR1 WSHSY and CDR2 SAAADI. Losses at the gene ends were 10 bases for V and 3 bases for J; bases not matched to a gene: 12. The chain's CDR3 is CAILLGQGWTDTQYF. For the CDR3, the DNA is TGCGCCATCCTACTTGGACAGGGATGGACAGATACGCAGTATTTT.

Written as DNA, the CDR3 is TGCGCCAGCAGCCAAGATAAGGAGCGGGAGCCCAGCCGCACAGATACGCAGTATTTT. Residues: CASSQDKEREPSRTDTQYF. This chain links TRBV4-3 with TRBJ2-3; 8 bases are a match to TRBD2. This CDR3 has 19 residues. CDR1 is LGHNA and CDR2 is YSLEER in the germline V gene. Trimming at V came to 0 bases and at J to 1 base, leaving 12 bases not matched to a gene.

The chain employs TRBV6-5 and TRBJ1-1, with 8 bases matching TRBD1. V was clipped by 7 bases and J by 4 bases; unmatched bases: 5. The CDR3 spans 13 residues. CDR1 is MNHEY and CDR2 is SVGAGI in the germline V gene. CDR3 region: CASTVTGVTEAFF. CDR3 nucleotide sequence: TGTGCCAGCACCGTGACAGGGGTCACTGAAGCTTTCTTT.

This chain joins TRBV6-6 and TRBJ1-5; TRBD1 is a possible D gene (5 bases). Per the germline V gene, CDR1 is MNHNY and CDR2 is SVGAGI (reference sequence). The CDR3 has 15 residues. The ends were cut back, 10 bases at V and 4 bases at J, with 20 bases in the middle. This CDR3 reads CATQAGGAINQPQHF. CDR3 DNA sequence: TGTGCCACACAAGCGGGAGGGGCCATTAATCAGCCCCAGCATTTT.

The chain employs TRBV18 and TRBJ2-7, with a tentative D call TRBD1 (5 bases). V lost 4 bases and J 6 bases, leaving 7 bases between the germline ends. The CDR3 has 11 amino acids. Germline lookup yields CDR1 KGHSH and CDR2 LQKENI. The CDR3 protein is CASSLGLEQYF. DNA for the CDR3: TGTGCCAGCTCACTGGGGCTCGAGCAGTACTTC. The full variable domain, completed using reference TRBV18 and TRBJ2-7, is NAGVMQNPRHLVRRRGQEARLRCSPMKGHSHVYWYRQLPEEGLKFMVYLQKENIIDESGMPKERFSAEFPKEGPSILRIQQVVRGDSAAYFCASSLGLEQYFGPGTRLTVT.

The V and J genes are TRBV11-1 and TRBJ2-1, with TRBD2 matching over 11 bases. Germline loops: CDR1 SGHAT, CDR2 FQDESV (reference sequence). This CDR3 is built from 16 residues. J gave up 1 base and V 1 base, and 0 bases lay outside the gene matches. The DNA for the CDR3 is TGTGCCAGCAGCTTAGTAGCGGGGGGGTCCTACAATGAGCAGTTCTTC. It specifies CASSLVAGGSYNEQFF.

The chain recombines TRBV10-3 with TRBJ2-5; possibly TRBD2 for D (5 bases). This CDR3 has 13 residues. Germline CDR1 and CDR2: ENHRY and SYGVKD. The V end lost 4 bases, the J end lost 4 bases, and 10 bases lay between the germline ends. The CDR3 DNA reads as TGTGCCATCAGTGGGACTGCTTCAGAGACCCAGTACTTC. It is translated as CAISGTASETQYF.

The V gene is TRBV5-1, the J gene TRBJ2-3; TRBD1 matches 8 bases. This CDR3 is built from 17 residues. Germline CDR1 reads SGHRS; CDR2 reads YFSETQ. The V and J ends lost 1 base and 3 bases, in that order; junction bases with no gene match: 10. In DNA, the CDR3 is TGCGCCAGCAGCTTGCCCTTTGCGGGGACAGGAACAGATACGCAGTATTTT. This codes for CASSLPFAGTGTDTQYF.

The V call is TRBV5-1, the J call TRBJ1-1, with D possibly matching TRBD1 (6 bases). There are 15 residues in the CDR3. CDR1 is SGHRS, CDR2 YFSETQ, per germline. The germline V and J ends were trimmed by 3 bases and 4 bases, with 16 bases remaining between them. CDR3 sequence: CASSSAGALSTEAFF. DNA for the CDR3: TGCGCCAGCAGCTCGGCGGGGGCCCTGAGCACTGAAGCTTTCTTT.

The chain combines TRBV3-1 (or the pseudogene TRBV3-2) with TRBJ2-2, with D possibly being TRBD1 (5 bases). Germline CDR1 LGHDT, CDR2 YNNKEL (reference sequence). V dropped 1 base and J dropped 8 bases, with 14 bases sitting between them. The CDR3 is 15 amino acids. CDR3 in DNA: TGTGCCAGCAGCCAAGGGGGCGGAGCAGGGGGGGAGCTGTTTTTT. This translates into CASSQGGGAGGELFF.

The chain links TRBV28 to TRBJ1-1, with D perhaps TRBD1 (6 bases). The CDR3 runs to 15 residues. CDR1 and CDR2 from the germline V gene are MDHEN and SYDVKM. V lost 10 bases, J lost 4 bases, and 22 bases lay in between. CDR3: CAILRQAGRSTEAFF. In DNA form, the CDR3 reads TGTGCCATCTTGAGACAGGCTGGTCGTAGCACTGAAGCTTTCTTT.

The chain links TRBV11-2 to TRBJ2-1, with TRBD2 matching over 10 bases. V shed 3 bases and J 2 bases; nucleotides not matched to a gene: 1. Germline V gives CDR1 SGHAT, CDR2 FQNNGV. This CDR3 is built from 15 residues. The CDR3: CASSFTSGAYNEQFF. CDR3 DNA sequence: TGTGCCAGCAGCTTTACTAGCGGGGCCTACAATGAGCAGTTCTTC.

This clone was seen a single time. The rearrangement uses TRBV4-3 and TRBJ1-2; D call uncertain. The CDR3 spans 17 residues. Germline CDR1 LGHNA, CDR2 YSLEER. Deletions cut 0 bases from V and 0 bases from J, with 14 bases between. The CDR3 sequence is CASSQDGLSQANYGYTF. DNA for the CDR3: TGCGCCAGCAGCCAAGATGGCCTCTCCCAAGCTAACTATGGCTACACCTTC.

The chain combines TRBV5-4 with TRBJ2-3; tentative D call: TRBD2 (6 bases). Trimming left V 0 bases short and J 0 bases short, with 11 bases between. The CDR3 extends over 16 amino acids. The germline V gene encodes CDR1 SGHNT and CDR2 YYREEE (reference sequence). In DNA form, the CDR3 reads TGTGCCAGCAGCTTGGAGGCTAGCGCTAGCACAGATACGCAGTATTTT. Encoded protein: CASSLEASASTDTQYF.

The rearrangement uses TRBV5-1 and TRBJ2-7; 8 bases are a match to TRBD2. Trimming removed 6 bases from V and 7 bases from J; junction bases left unmatched: 6. Looked up from germline, CDR1 is SGHRS and CDR2 is YFSETQ. The CDR3 extends over 12 amino acids. Written as DNA, the CDR3 is TGCGCCAGCACCTCCGGGGGGGAAGAGCAGTACTTC. Translation: CASTSGGEEQYF.

The chain joins TRBV6-6 to TRBJ2-2; 7 bases match TRBD1. The trim removed 6 bases at V and 4 bases at J, leaving 5 bases unmatched. The CDR3 totals 14 residues. Germline V lookup: CDR1 MNHNY, CDR2 SVGAGI (reference sequence). CDR3 sequence: CASRQQGSTGELFF. The CDR3 DNA is TGTGCCAGCAGACAACAGGGGAGCACCGGGGAGCTGTTTTTT.

This clone appeared a single time. This CDR3 reads CASSQESGYTEAFF. The CDR3 nucleotides read TGCGCCAGCAGCCAAGAATCAGGTTACACTGAAGCTTTCTTT. The chain recombines TRBV4-3 with TRBJ1-1, with unresolved D. The V end was cut by 0 bases, the J end by 3 bases, with 8 bases between. The CDR3 spans 14 residues. Germline assignment: CDR1 LGHNA and CDR2 YSLEER.

The chain joins TRBV19 to TRBJ1-2; D gene ambiguous. The germline V and J ends were trimmed by 7 bases and 4 bases, with 13 bases remaining between them. Germline CDR1 LNHDA, CDR2 SQIVND (reference sequence). The CDR3 length is 13 residues. CDR3 residues: CASNDDTSYGYTF. CDR3 bases: TGTGCCAGTAACGATGACACATCCTATGGCTACACCTTC.

The chain couples TRBV7-9 to TRBJ2-2; tentatively, D is TRBD2 (5 bases). Germline V gene data show CDR1 as SEHNR and CDR2 as FQNEAQ (reference sequence). CDR3 length: 16 amino acids. Trimming stripped 5 bases from V and 3 bases from J, with 16 bases between. Here the CDR3 DNA reads TGTGCCAGCAGCCTTCTTCGGACTCTGGACACCGGGGAGCTGTTTTTT. It codes for CASSLLRTLDTGELFF.

The chain couples TRBV7-8 to TRBJ1-5; possibly TRBD1 for D (5 bases). CDR3 length: 16 residues. The germline CDR1 and CDR2 sequences are SGHVS and FQNEAQ. V was cut by 0 bases and J by 11 bases, with 20 bases left in between. Written as DNA, the CDR3 is TGTGCCAGCAGCTTAGCAGACAAGGAGGTCCGGGGGGCCCAGCATTTT. Its translation: CASSLADKEVRGAQHF.

The chain joins TRBV6-5 to TRBJ1-6; D gene ambiguous. The CDR3 is 14 amino acids. The germline V gene has CDR1 MNHEY and CDR2 SVGAGI. Trimming pared 6 bases from V and 10 bases from J, leaving 16 bases between. The CDR3 DNA sequence: TGTGCCAGCAGCCTGGGAGGGTCTGGCTCACCCCTCCACTTT. This encodes CASSLGGSGSPLHF.

V gene TRBV7-2 combines with J gene TRBJ1-1, with D unresolved. Trimming pared 5 bases from V and 2 bases from J, leaving 15 bases between. This CDR3 spans 15 amino acids. Per the germline V gene, CDR1 is SGHTA and CDR2 is FQGNSA. This chain's CDR3 is CASSARHPRNTEAFF. CDR3 bases: TGTGCCAGCAGCGCGAGACACCCCCGAAACACTGAAGCTTTCTTT.

The rearrangement uses TRBV6-2 or TRBV6-3 and TRBJ1-1; TRBD1 might be the D (5 bases). The germline CDR1 and CDR2 sequences are MNHEY and SVGEGT. V lost 2 bases and J 4 bases, leaving 11 bases between the germline ends. There are 14 residues in the CDR3. DNA of the CDR3: TGTGCCAGCAGTTACCCGCCCAGGGCCACTGAAGCTTTCTTT. It yields the protein CASSYPPRATEAFF.

J is TRBJ1-2 and V is TRBV7-2; D is ambiguous. The germline V gene encodes CDR1 SGHTA and CDR2 FQGNSA. CDR3 length: 15 residues. V was shortened by 2 bases and J by 8 bases, with 18 bases between the two germline ends. The CDR3 region has the DNA TGTGCCAGCAGCTTAAGTACGGTAGCCCCAGAGGGCTACACCTTC. Translated, it gives CASSLSTVAPEGYTF.

This chain links TRBV24-1 with TRBJ2-2; D might be TRBD1 (5 bases). This CDR3 is 18 amino acids long. The germline gives CDR1 KGHDR, CDR2 SFDVKD. Trimming shortened V by 4 bases and J by 1 base, and 18 bases separated the two germline ends. The CDR3 DNA is TGTGCCACCAGTGACCGACCTTCGACAGACAAGAACACCGGGGAGCTGTTTTTT. Translation gives CATSDRPSTDKNTGELFF.

The chain joins TRBV7-2 to TRBJ2-5, with D tentatively TRBD1 (6 bases). Germline CDR1 SGHTA, CDR2 FQGNSA. V was clipped by 1 base and J by 5 bases, with 14 bases between them. This CDR3 has 15 residues. CDR3 in DNA: TGTGCCAGCAGCTTAGGTGGACAGCCCCAGGAGACCCAGTACTTC. This encodes CASSLGGQPQETQYF. Looking up the rest from reference TRBV7-2 and TRBJ2-5 gives the full variable domain: GAGVSQSPSNKVTEKGKDVELRCDPISGHTALYWYRQSLGQGLEFLIYFQGNSAPDKSGLPSDRFSAERTGGSVSTLTIQRTQQEDSAVYLCASSLGGQPQETQYFGPGTRLLVL.

The rearrangement links TRBV11-2 to TRBJ2-3, with D unresolved. Trimming cost V 5 bases and J 0 bases, with 18 bases left between them. The CDR3 contains 17 residues. Germline assignment: CDR1 SGHAT and CDR2 FQNNGV. DNA of the CDR3: TGTGCCAGCAGCGCTCGAACCCCGAGGAGAAGCACAGATACGCAGTATTTT. Residues: CASSARTPRRSTDTQYF.

This chain joins TRBV15 and TRBJ1-1, with D perhaps matching TRBD1 (5 bases). The CDR3 has 15 amino acids. Per germline, CDR1 LNHNV and CDR2 YYDKDF (reference sequence). V lost 1 base and J lost 4, with 13 bases in between. This CDR3 is CATSRVGGLPTEAFF. The CDR3 DNA follows: TGTGCCACCAGCAGAGTGGGGGGTCTCCCCACTGAAGCTTTCTTT.